This TCR beta chain was captured by sequencing in a study of shared clonotypes between healthy human individuals. The study, taken as a whole, reports: Naive CD4 clonotypes were shared across several donors at 4.5% to 6.5%. A generally larger estimated richness was seen in naive subsets than in memory subsets.

Sorted-subset replicate PCR reactions were performed with about 200 ng DNA, corresponding to roughly 31,000 T cell genomes. Per the original methods: Sequence data from immunoSEQ were junction-only and lacked quality scores; consequently, filtering differed. Libraries were prepared by immunoSEQ multiplex PCR; TCRdb keeps only in-frame clonotypes and omits some of them. The DNA was the basis for D and trimming; V, J and clone size are from that table. This sample has 2 million to 2.5 million clones, with 85% to 95% found just once. As to this clone: Its antigen is unknown.

This CDR3 spans 10 amino acids. The V and J ends lost 6 bases and 9 bases respectively, with 6 bases between them. In germline, CDR1 is SNHLY, CDR2 FYNNEI. The V and J genes are TRBV2 and TRBJ2-1; no clear D. The clonotype was recovered from a man aged 18-30 years in good health. Some clones in this sample may be carry-over from other donors' samples. The sample was naive CD4+ T cells from PBMCs. Indicated subset: CD45RA+ positively selected. The CDR3 loop is CASSVREQFF. The CDR3, as DNA: TGTGCCAGCAGCGTGCGTGAGCAGTTCTTC. Looking up the rest from reference TRBV2 and TRBJ2-1 gives the full variable domain: EPEVTQTPSHQVTQMGQEVILRCVPISNHLYFYWYRQILGQKVEFLVSFYNNEISEKSEIFDDQFSVERPDGSNFTLKIRSTKLEDSAMYFCASSVREQFFGPGTRLTVL.